The 8 T cell receptor beta chains below come from one sample, sequenced in a study of CD8 T cells in ankylosing spondylitis. Study-wide findings and caveats: One TCR beta motif, made up of roughly eight highly homologous variants, appeared characteristic of ankylosing spondylitis blood.

TCRdb re-analysed the 5' RACE reads in MiXCR, keeping a single row per CDR3 protein. The table records about 90,000 distinct CDR3 sequences, 9% of them present only once. Their target antigens are unknown. Sequenced material: blood, either unsorted or a sorted T cell fraction (not recorded which). These receptors were taken from a male donor with ankylosing spondylitis.

The chain couples TRBV5-5 to TRBJ2-7, with D possibly matching TRBD1 (5 bases). Germline CDR1 reads SGHKS; CDR2 reads YYEKEE (reference sequence). This CDR3 contains 14 residues. Trimming took 0 bases from V and 3 from J, leaving 10 bases between them. CDR3 DNA sequence: TGTGCCAGCAGCTTGGTCCAGGGTGGCTACGAGCAGTACTTC. It codes for CASSLVQGGYEQYF.

This clonotype was seen more than once but under ten times. This chain uses TRBV27 with TRBJ2-7; possible D gene TRBD1, 6 bases. The CDR3 is 14 residues long. Deletions cut 3 bases from V and 6 bases from J, with 15 bases between. Germline V CDR1 and CDR2: MNHEY, SMNVEV (reference sequence). The DNA of the CDR3 is TGTGCCAGCAGTTTCTTTTGGGGGCAGGGCGAGCAGTACTTC. Protein: CASSFFWGQGEQYF.

This clonotype came up many times. The V and J genes are TRBV7-9 and TRBJ2-1, with 7 nucleotides matching TRBD2. The CDR3 covers 14 residues. Germline values: CDR1 SEHNR, CDR2 FQNEAQ (reference sequence). J was trimmed by 5 bases and V by 3 bases; bases with no gene match: 4. CDR3 loop: CASSFGGSHNEQFF. CDR3 nucleotide sequence: TGTGCCAGCAGCTTCGGCGGGAGCCACAATGAGCAGTTCTTC.

This clonotype was detected ten times or more. The rearrangement joins TRBV29-1 to TRBJ2-1; D perhaps matches TRBD1 (6 bases). The length of the CDR3 is 13 residues. The germline CDR1 and CDR2 sequences are SQVTM and ANQGSEA. Trimming pared 8 bases from V and 0 bases from J, leaving 11 bases between. DNA for the CDR3: TGCAGCCCTACAGGGTTCTCCTACAATGAGCAGTTCTTC. Its protein is CSPTGFSYNEQFF.

This clonotype was observed many times. The rearrangement uses TRBV6-6 and TRBJ1-6; weak D call: TRBD1 (6 bases). This CDR3 spans 11 amino acids. Germline lookup yields CDR1 MNHNY and CDR2 SVGAGI (reference sequence). V lost 5 bases, J lost 17 bases, and 13 bases lay in between. The CDR3 is CASSSNRDIHF. CDR3 in DNA: TGTGCCAGCAGTAGCAACCGGGACATCCACTTT.

This clonotype was counted many times. The chain links TRBV7-9 to TRBJ2-1; TRBD2 might be the D (6 bases). Trimming cost V 5 bases and J 5 bases, with 19 bases left between them. The germline V gene encodes CDR1 SEHNR and CDR2 FQNEAQ (reference sequence). This CDR3 has 16 amino acids. Here the CDR3 reads CASSPVGGFPNNEQFF. CDR3 in DNA: TGTGCCAGCAGCCCCGTTGGGGGGTTCCCCAACAATGAGCAGTTCTTC.

This rearrangement joins TRBV4-2 to TRBJ2-1, with TRBD2 identical over 10 bases. The V gene's germline CDR1 is LGHNA and CDR2 YNFKEQ. V gave up 3 bases and J gave up 8 bases; unmatched junction bases: 16. This CDR3 region has 18 residues. This CDR3 is CASSQGRGLAGEGDEQFF. The CDR3 region has the DNA TGTGCCAGCAGCCAGGGTAGGGGGCTAGCGGGAGAAGGAGATGAGCAGTTCTTC.

Ten or more counts support this clonotype. CDR3 in amino acids: CASSRISGRGTDTQYF. The CDR3 region has the DNA TGTGCCAGCAGCCGAATCAGCGGGAGAGGAACAGATACGCAGTATTTT. The rearrangement joins TRBV11-2 to TRBJ2-3, with 8 positions matching TRBD2. The CDR3 loop spans 16 amino acids. In germline, CDR1 is SGHAT, CDR2 FQNNGV. Germline trimming cut 5 bases from V and 3 bases from J; bases unmatched to any gene: 10.